A single sample is the source of the 16 T cell receptor beta chains below, sequenced in a study of blood T cell repertoires in COVID-19. Sequenced by immunoSEQ multiplex PCR; TCRdb stores in-frame clones only, minus some. The table records about 270,000 clones, approximately 77% of them present only once. The sample comprised peripheral blood. These TCRs come from a woman between 18 and 30 years old with acute or convalescent COVID-19.

V and J are TRBV7-9 and TRBJ2-7; 8 bases fit TRBD2. With 6 bases clipped from V and 0 bases from J, the junction kept 4 bases outside the gene matches. This CDR3 has 14 residues. CDR1 is SEHNR, CDR2 FQNEAQ, per germline (reference sequence). CDR3 bases: TGTGCCAGCAGGGAAAGCGGGAGCTCCTACGAGCAGTACTTC. This gives the protein CASRESGSSYEQYF.

This sequence joins TRBV7-8 and TRBJ1-1; possibly TRBD1 for D (6 bases). CDR1 is SGHVS, CDR2 FQNEAQ, per germline. This CDR3 contains 13 residues. Trimming pared 5 bases from V and 5 bases from J, leaving 12 bases between. CDR3 in amino acids: CASSLQGGTEAFF. CDR3 nucleotide sequence: TGTGCCAGCAGCCTACAGGGTGGGACTGAAGCTTTCTTT.

This chain joins TRBV10-1 and TRBJ2-1; maybe TRBD2 (6 bases). CDR1 WNHNN and CDR2 SYGVQD come from the germline V gene (reference sequence). V lost 0 bases, J lost 7 bases, and 19 bases lay in between. The CDR3 totals 17 residues. The chain's CDR3 is CASSESGPFRRGNEQFF. As DNA, the CDR3 is TGCGCCAGCAGTGAGTCGGGGCCCTTCCGGCGGGGAAATGAGCAGTTCTTC.

The chain recombines TRBV3-1 (or the pseudogene TRBV3-2) with TRBJ1-5; D gene uncertain. Trimming shortened V by 0 bases and J by 0 bases, and 15 bases separated the two germline ends. The CDR3 has 18 residues. Germline CDR1 is LGHDT and CDR2 is YNNKEL (reference sequence). CDR3 loop: CASSQDTRIDYSNQPQHF. CDR3 DNA sequence: TGTGCCAGCAGCCAAGATACCAGGATAGACTATAGCAATCAGCCCCAGCATTTT.

V and J are TRBV5-1 and TRBJ1-1; weak D call: TRBD1 (6 bases). Trimming took 2 bases from V and 1 from J, leaving 12 bases between them. The CDR3 consists of 15 residues. CDR1 and CDR2 from the germline V gene are SGHRS and YFSETQ. Here the CDR3 DNA reads TGCGCCAGCAGCTTCCTCATGACAGGGAACACTGAAGCTTTCTTT. Translation: CASSFLMTGNTEAFF.

The V and J genes are TRBV7-2 and TRBJ2-1; maybe TRBD2 (6 bases). Germline CDR1 reads SGHTA; CDR2 reads FQGNSA. Between the trimmed V and J ends, which lost 5 bases and 4 bases, there was a span of 12 bases. This CDR3 has 14 amino acids. CDR3 residues: CASSIPGGYNEQFF. The DNA for the CDR3 is TGTGCCAGCAGCATACCTGGAGGGTACAATGAGCAGTTCTTC.

The chain's CDR3 is CASSLPQFF. The CDR3 DNA reads TGTGCCAGCAGCCTCCCCCAGTTCTTC. This rearrangement joins TRBV5-4 to TRBJ2-1, with D hard to call. The germline gives CDR1 SGHNT, CDR2 YYREEE (reference sequence). There are 9 residues in the CDR3. Trimming took 4 bases from V and 13 from J, leaving 6 bases between them.

The chain uses TRBV25-1 and TRBJ1-2; 10 bases match TRBD1. The V and J ends lost 3 bases and 3 bases, in that order; junction bases with no gene match: 7. In germline, CDR1 is MGHDK, CDR2 SYGVNS. This CDR3 region has 16 residues. The CDR3 is CASSDSGTGVHYGYTF. CDR3 in DNA: TGTGCCAGCAGTGACTCCGGGACAGGGGTGCACTATGGCTACACCTTC.

This sequence joins TRBV9 and TRBJ2-2, with TRBD1 as a possible D gene (6 bases). Germline-derived CDR1 and CDR2 are SGDLS and YYNGEE. V was trimmed by 4 bases and J by 1 base, leaving 14 bases between them. The CDR3 contains 16 residues. CDR3 sequence: CASSPNDRRNTGELFF. Here the CDR3 DNA reads TGTGCCAGCAGCCCGAACGACAGGAGGAACACCGGGGAGCTGTTTTTT. Variable domain in full (rest from reference TRBV9 and TRBJ2-2): DSGVTQTPKHLITATGQRVTLRCSPRSGDLSVYWYQQSLDQGLQFLIQYYNGEERAKGNILERFSAQQFPDLHSELNLSSLELGDSALYFCASSPNDRRNTGELFFGEGSRLTVL.

The chain uses TRBV12-3 or TRBV12-4 and TRBJ1-2, with 9 positions matching TRBD1. The CDR3 runs 13 residues. V lost 3 bases and J lost 8; bases outside the gene matches: 4. The CDR3 is CASSLMDRGGYTF. Here the CDR3 DNA reads TGTGCCAGCAGTTTGATGGACAGGGGCGGCTACACCTTC.

The chain links TRBV4-3 to TRBJ1-5, with TRBD1 matching over 7 bases. Germline V gives CDR1 LGHNA, CDR2 YSLEER. The J segment lost 7 bases and the V segment lost 11 bases, leaving 8 bases of the junction unmatched. The length of the CDR3 is 12 residues. CDR3 DNA sequence: TGCGCCCCGGGACAGAAGGGCCAGCCCCAGCATTTT. Amino acids: CAPGQKGQPQHF.

V is TRBV19 and J is TRBJ2-1; no reliable D call. The CDR3 is 13 amino acids. Trimming removed 1 base at V and 4 bases at J, with 5 bases between. Germline lookup yields CDR1 LNHDA and CDR2 SQIVND (reference sequence). The CDR3 sequence: CASSIVLYNEQFF. For the CDR3, the DNA is TGTGCCAGTAGTATAGTATTGTACAATGAGCAGTTCTTC.

This clone was found a few times. The chain recombines TRBV18 with TRBJ1-1, with D unresolved. This CDR3 region has 15 residues. CDR1 is KGHSH, CDR2 LQKENI, per germline. V shed 3 bases and J shed 3 bases, with 14 bases lying between them. The CDR3 DNA reads as TGTGCCAGCTCACCCACCTGGGGAGGTCACACTGAAGCTTTCTTT. Translation gives CASSPTWGGHTEAFF.

This chain uses TRBV10-3 with TRBJ2-7, with 9 bases that match TRBD1. With 6 bases clipped from V and 2 bases from J, the junction kept 8 bases outside the gene matches. This CDR3 is built from 15 residues. Germline V lookup: CDR1 ENHRY, CDR2 SYGVKD. CDR3 region: CAIRDAGTGTYEQYF. The CDR3 region has the DNA TGTGCCATCAGAGACGCCGGGACAGGGACCTACGAGCAGTACTTC.

The rearrangement uses TRBV7-2 and TRBJ1-2; D uncertain. The germline gives CDR1 SGHTA, CDR2 FQGNSA. The germline V and J ends were trimmed by 2 bases and 5 bases, with 15 bases remaining between them. The CDR3 sequence is 15 residues long. The CDR3 region is CASSLFRGGEYGYTF. The CDR3, as DNA: TGTGCCAGCAGCTTATTTCGGGGTGGGGAATATGGCTACACCTTC.

CDR3 loop: CASSLAPLTSGRTDTQYF. CDR3 sequence (DNA): TGTGCCAGCAGCTTAGCCCCTTTGACTAGCGGGAGAACAGATACGCAGTATTTT. The chain links TRBV7-9 to TRBJ2-3, with 12 bases matching TRBD2. The J segment lost 3 bases and the V segment lost 0 bases, leaving 7 bases of the junction unmatched. This CDR3 has 18 amino acids. The germline V gene encodes CDR1 SEHNR and CDR2 FQNEAQ (reference sequence).